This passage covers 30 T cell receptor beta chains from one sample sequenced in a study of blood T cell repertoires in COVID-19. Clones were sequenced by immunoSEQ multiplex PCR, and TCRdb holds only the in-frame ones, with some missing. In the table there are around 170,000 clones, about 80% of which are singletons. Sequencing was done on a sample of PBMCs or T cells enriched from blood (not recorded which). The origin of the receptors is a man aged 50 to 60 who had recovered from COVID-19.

The CDR3 here is CASSLDGTVYQPQHF. The CDR3 DNA is TGTGCCAGCAGCTTAGATGGGACAGTCTATCAGCCCCAGCATTTT. The genes are TRBV11-1 and TRBJ1-5; 7 bases align to TRBD1. The CDR3 totals 15 residues. J gave up 5 bases and V 1 base, and 5 bases lay outside the gene matches. The germline V gene has CDR1 SGHAT and CDR2 FQDESV (reference sequence).

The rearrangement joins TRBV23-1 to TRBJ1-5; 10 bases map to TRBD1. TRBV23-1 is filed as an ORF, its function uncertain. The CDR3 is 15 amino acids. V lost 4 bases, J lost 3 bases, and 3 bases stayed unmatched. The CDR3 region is CASSLDRGSNQPQHF. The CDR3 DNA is TGCGCCAGCAGTCTGGACAGGGGGTCCAATCAGCCCCAGCATTTT.

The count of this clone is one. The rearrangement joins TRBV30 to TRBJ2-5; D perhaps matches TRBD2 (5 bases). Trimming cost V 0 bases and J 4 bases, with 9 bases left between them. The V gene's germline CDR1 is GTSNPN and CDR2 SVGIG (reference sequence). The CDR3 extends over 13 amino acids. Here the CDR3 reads CAWSVLVGETQYF. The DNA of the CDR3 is TGTGCCTGGAGTGTACTAGTTGGAGAGACCCAGTACTTC. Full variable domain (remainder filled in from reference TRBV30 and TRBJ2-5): SQTIHQWPATLVQPVGSPLSLECTVEGTSNPNLYWYRQAAGRGLQLLFYSVGIGQISSEVPQNLSASRPQDRQFILSSKKLLLSDSGFYLCAWSVLVGETQYFGPGTRLLVL.

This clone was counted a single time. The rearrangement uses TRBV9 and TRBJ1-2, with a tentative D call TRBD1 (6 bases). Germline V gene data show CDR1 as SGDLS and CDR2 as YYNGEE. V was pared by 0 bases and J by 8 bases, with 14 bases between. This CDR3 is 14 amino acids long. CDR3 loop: CASSVGTAQLGYTF. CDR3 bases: TGTGCCAGCAGCGTAGGGACAGCGCAACTGGGCTACACCTTC.

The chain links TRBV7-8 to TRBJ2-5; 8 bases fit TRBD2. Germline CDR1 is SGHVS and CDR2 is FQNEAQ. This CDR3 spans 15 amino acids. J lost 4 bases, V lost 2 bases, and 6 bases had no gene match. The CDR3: CASSLLGLVAETQYF. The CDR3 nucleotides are TGTGCCAGCAGCTTATTGGGACTAGTAGCAGAGACCCAGTACTTC.

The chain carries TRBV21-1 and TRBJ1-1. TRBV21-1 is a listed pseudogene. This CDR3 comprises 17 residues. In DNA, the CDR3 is TGTGCCAGCAGCAGCGGGGACCCGGGATCAGGGAACACTGAAGCTTTCTTT. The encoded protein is CASSSGDPGSGNTEAFF.

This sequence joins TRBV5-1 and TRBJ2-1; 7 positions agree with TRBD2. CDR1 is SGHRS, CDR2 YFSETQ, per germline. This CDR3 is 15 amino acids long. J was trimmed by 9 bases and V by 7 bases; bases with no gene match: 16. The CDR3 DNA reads TGCGCCAGCTCGTCCAGCGGGATCACGATGGGTGAGCAGTTCTTC. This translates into CASSSSGITMGEQFF.

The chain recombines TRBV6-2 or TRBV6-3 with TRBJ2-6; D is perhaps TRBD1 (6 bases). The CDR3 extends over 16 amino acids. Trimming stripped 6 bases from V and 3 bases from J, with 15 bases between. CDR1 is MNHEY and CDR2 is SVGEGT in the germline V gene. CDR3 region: CASSRLHRDGANVLTF. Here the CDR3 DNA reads TGTGCCAGCAGCCGCCTACACAGGGATGGGGCCAACGTCCTGACTTTC.

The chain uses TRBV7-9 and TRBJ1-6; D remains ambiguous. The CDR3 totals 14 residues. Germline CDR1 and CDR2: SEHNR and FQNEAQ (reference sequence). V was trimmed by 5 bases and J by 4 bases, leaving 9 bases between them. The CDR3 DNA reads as TGTGCCAGCAGCCCCCCCGGTTATAATTCACCCCTCCACTTT. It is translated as CASSPPGYNSPLHF.

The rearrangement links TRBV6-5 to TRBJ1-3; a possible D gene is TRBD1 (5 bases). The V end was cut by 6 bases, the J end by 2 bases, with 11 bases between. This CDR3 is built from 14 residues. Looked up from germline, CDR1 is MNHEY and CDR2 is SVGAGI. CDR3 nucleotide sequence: TGTGCCAGCAGGCCCGGGGGAACTGGAAACACCATATATTTT. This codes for CASRPGGTGNTIYF.

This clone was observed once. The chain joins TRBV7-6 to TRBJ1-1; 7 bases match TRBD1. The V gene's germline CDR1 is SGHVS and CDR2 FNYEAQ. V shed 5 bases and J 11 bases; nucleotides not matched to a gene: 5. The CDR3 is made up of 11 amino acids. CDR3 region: CASSQGGRAFF. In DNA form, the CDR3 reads TGTGCCAGCAGCCAGGGGGGCCGGGCTTTCTTT.

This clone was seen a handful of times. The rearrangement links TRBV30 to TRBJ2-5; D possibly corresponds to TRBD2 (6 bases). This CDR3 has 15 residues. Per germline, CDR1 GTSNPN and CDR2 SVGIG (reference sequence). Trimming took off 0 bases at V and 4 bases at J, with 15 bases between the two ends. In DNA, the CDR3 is TGTGCCTGGAGTGTAGGAGGGGCGCCGGGAGAGACCCAGTACTTC. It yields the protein CAWSVGGAPGETQYF.

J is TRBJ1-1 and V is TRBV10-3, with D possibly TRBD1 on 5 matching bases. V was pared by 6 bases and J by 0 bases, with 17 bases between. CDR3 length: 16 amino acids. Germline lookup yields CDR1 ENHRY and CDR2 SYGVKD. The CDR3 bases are TGTGCCATCAGAAGTAGGCAGGGCGATATGAACACTGAAGCTTTCTTT. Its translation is CAIRSRQGDMNTEAFF.

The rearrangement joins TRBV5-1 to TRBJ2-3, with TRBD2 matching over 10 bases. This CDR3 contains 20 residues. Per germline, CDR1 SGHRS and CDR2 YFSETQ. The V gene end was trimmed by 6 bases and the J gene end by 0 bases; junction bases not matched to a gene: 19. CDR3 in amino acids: CASTLGVFSSGGLSTDTQYF. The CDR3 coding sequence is TGCGCCAGCACTCTTGGCGTCTTCTCTAGCGGGGGCCTTAGCACAGATACGCAGTATTTT.

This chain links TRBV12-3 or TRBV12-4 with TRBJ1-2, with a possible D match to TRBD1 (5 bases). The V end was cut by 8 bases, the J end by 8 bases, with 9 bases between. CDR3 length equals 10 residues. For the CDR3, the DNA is TGTGCCAGCGGGGGGGAAGGCTACACCTTC. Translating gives CASGGEGYTF.

CDR3 in amino acids: CASSFAGTGAEKLFF. The CDR3 bases are TGTGCCAGCAGTTTCGCGGGGACAGGCGCTGAAAAACTGTTTTTT. The V gene is TRBV27, the J gene TRBJ1-4; 8 bases map to TRBD1. The CDR3 runs 15 residues. CDR1 and CDR2 from the germline V gene are MNHEY and SMNVEV (reference sequence). V lost 3 bases to trimming and J lost 7 bases; unmatched junction nucleotides: 7.

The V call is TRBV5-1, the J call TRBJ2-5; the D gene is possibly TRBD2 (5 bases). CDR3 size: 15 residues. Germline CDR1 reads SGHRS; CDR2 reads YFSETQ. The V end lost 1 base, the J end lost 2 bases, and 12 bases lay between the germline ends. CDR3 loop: CASSLIGLTQETQYF. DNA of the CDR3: TGCGCCAGCAGCTTGATAGGACTTACACAAGAGACCCAGTACTTC.

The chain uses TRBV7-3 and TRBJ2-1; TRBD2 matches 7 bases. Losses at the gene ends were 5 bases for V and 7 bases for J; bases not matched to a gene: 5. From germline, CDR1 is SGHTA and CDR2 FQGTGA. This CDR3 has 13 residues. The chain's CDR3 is CASSAPGGNEQFF. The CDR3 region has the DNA TGTGCCAGCAGCGCCCCGGGAGGTAATGAGCAGTTCTTC.

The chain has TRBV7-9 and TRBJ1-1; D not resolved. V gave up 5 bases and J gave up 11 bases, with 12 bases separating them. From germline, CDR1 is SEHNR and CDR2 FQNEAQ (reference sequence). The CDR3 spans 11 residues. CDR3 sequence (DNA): TGTGCCAGCAGCCTCGGGTTACGCGCTTTCTTT. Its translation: CASSLGLRAFF.

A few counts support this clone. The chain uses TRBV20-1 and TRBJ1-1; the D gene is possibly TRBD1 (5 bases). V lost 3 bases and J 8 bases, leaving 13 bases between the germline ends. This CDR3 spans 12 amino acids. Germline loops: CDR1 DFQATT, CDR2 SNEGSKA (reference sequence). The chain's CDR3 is CSASPGRGEAFF. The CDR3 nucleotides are TGCAGTGCTAGTCCGGGGAGGGGAGAAGCTTTCTTT.

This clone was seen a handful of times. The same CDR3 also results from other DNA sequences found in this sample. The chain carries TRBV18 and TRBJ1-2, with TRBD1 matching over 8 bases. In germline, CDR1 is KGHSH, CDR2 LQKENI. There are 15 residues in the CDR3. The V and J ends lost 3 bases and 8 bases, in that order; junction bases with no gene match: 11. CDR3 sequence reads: CASSPSPGQANGYTF. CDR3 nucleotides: TGTGCCAGCTCACCTTCCCCGGGACAGGCTAACGGCTACACCTTC. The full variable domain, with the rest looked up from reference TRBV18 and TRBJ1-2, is NAGVMQNPRHLVRRRGQEARLRCSPMKGHSHVYWYRQLPEEGLKFMVYLQKENIIDESGMPKERFSAEFPKEGPSILRIQQVVRGDSAAYFCASSPSPGQANGYTFGSGTRLTVV.

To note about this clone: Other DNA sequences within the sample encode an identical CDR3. The CDR3 coding sequence is TGTGCCAGCAGTCTGACAGGGGGGAACTATGGCTACACCTTC. It codes for CASSLTGGNYGYTF. The rearrangement links TRBV28 to TRBJ1-2; 9 bases match TRBD1. The V and J ends lost 5 bases and 2 bases, in that order; junction bases with no gene match: 3. Germline V gene data show CDR1 as MDHEN and CDR2 as SYDVKM. The CDR3 runs 14 residues.

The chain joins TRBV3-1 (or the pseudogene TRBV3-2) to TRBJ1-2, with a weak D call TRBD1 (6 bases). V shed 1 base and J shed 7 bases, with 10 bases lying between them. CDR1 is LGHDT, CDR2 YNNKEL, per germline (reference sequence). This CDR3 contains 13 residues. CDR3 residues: CASSQVGASGYTF. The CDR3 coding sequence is TGTGCCAGCAGCCAAGTGGGGGCCTCTGGCTACACCTTC.

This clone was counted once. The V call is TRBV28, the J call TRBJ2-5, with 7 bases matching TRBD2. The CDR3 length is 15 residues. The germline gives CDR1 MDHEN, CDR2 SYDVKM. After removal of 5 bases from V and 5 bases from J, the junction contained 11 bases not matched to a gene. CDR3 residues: CASSPPGGGKETQYF. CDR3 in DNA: TGTGCCAGCAGTCCACCGGGGGGAGGGAAGGAGACCCAGTACTTC.

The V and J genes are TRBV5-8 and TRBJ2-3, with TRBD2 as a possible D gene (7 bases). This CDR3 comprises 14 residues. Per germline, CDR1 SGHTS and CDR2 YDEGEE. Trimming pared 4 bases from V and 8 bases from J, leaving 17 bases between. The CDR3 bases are TGTGCCAGCAGCCCCATGGGAGGGGGGAGTACGCAGTATTTT. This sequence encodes CASSPMGGGSTQYF.

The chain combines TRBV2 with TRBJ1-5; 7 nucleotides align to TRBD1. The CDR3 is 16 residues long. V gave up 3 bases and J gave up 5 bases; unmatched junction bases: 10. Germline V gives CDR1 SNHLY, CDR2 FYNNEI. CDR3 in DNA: TGTGCCAGCAGTGATAATACAGGGGTAGGGTATCAGCCCCAGCATTTT. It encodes CASSDNTGVGYQPQHF.

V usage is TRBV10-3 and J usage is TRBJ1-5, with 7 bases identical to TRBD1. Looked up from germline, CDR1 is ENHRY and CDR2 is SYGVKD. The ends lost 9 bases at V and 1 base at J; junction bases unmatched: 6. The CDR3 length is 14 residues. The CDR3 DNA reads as TGTGCCATTTCGGACAGGTCGAGCAATCAGCCCCAGCATTTT. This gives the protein CAISDRSSNQPQHF.

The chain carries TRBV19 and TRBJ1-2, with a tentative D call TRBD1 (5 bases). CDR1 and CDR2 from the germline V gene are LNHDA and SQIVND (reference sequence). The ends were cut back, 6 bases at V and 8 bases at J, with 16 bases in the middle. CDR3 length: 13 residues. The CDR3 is CASSQQAQWGYTF. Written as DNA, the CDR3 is TGTGCCAGTAGCCAACAGGCTCAGTGGGGCTACACCTTC.

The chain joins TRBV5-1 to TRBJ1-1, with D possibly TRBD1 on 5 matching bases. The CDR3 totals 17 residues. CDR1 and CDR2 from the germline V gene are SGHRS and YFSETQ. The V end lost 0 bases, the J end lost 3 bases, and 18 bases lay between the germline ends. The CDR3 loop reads CASSLVGLREGYTEAFF. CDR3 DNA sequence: TGCGCCAGCAGCTTGGTGGGCTTAAGGGAGGGGTACACTGAAGCTTTCTTT.

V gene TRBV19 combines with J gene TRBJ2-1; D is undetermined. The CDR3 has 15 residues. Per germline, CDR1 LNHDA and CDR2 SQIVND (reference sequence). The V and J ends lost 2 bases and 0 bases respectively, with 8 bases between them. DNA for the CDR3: TGTGCCAGTAGTATAAGCCGCGGCTCCTACAATGAGCAGTTCTTC. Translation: CASSISRGSYNEQFF.